The 27 T cell receptor beta chains reported below all come from one sample, sequenced in a study of metastatic and nonmetastatic thyroid tumors. TCRdb redid the clone calls on the PCR reads using MiXCR. In the table there are tens of thousands of clones, approximately 14% of which are singletons. No treatment had been given to any patient before thyroid surgery. The sequencing input was blood. The receptors were sampled from a female donor with papillary thyroid cancer or a benign thyroid nodule (not recorded which). Some clones in this sample may be carry-over from other donors' samples.

In its sample, this clone was seen many times. The CDR3 loop is CSAREREYEQYF. CDR3 sequence (DNA): TGCAGTGCTAGAGAGCGGGAGTACGAGCAGTACTTC. This sequence joins TRBV20-1 and TRBJ2-7, with TRBD2 matching 7 bases. The CDR3 length is 12 residues. V lost 0 bases, J lost 4 bases, and 0 bases stayed unmatched. Germline values: CDR1 DFQATT, CDR2 SNEGSKA (reference sequence).

This clone appeared many times. The chain couples TRBV11-2 to TRBJ2-7; tentatively, D is TRBD1 (6 bases). Germline assignment: CDR1 SGHAT and CDR2 FQNNGV. The CDR3 has 13 amino acids. V was clipped by 5 bases and J by 2 bases, with 10 bases between them. The CDR3 DNA reads as TGTGCCAGCAGCCCAGGACAGACCTACGAGCAGTACTTC. This codes for CASSPGQTYEQYF.

The rearrangement uses TRBV9 and TRBJ1-2; D is undetermined. The CDR3 is 14 amino acids. The germline V and J ends were trimmed by 0 bases and 7 bases, with 13 bases remaining between them. Germline assignment: CDR1 SGDLS and CDR2 YYNGEE. The CDR3 DNA reads TGTGCCAGCAGCGTAGATGAGGTTTATCGTGGCTACACCTTC. The encoded protein is CASSVDEVYRGYTF.

This clone was counted ten times or more. This chain links TRBV3-1 with TRBJ1-5; TRBD1 might be the D (5 bases). V was clipped by 1 base and J by 7 bases, with 11 bases between them. This CDR3 spans 14 amino acids. In germline, CDR1 is LGHDT, CDR2 YNNKEL (reference sequence). CDR3 DNA sequence: TGTGCCAGCAGCCAAGTAGGGGTAGCCCAGCCCCAGCATTTT. Residues: CASSQVGVAQPQHF.

This clone was seen only a few times. The CDR3 sequence: CASSPRDNPNYGYTF. DNA of the CDR3: TGTGCCAGCTCACCGCGGGACAATCCTAACTATGGCTACACCTTC. This rearrangement joins TRBV6-1 to TRBJ1-2; TRBD1 might be the D (6 bases). CDR3 length: 15 residues. V lost 8 bases, J lost 0 bases, and 16 bases lay in between. The germline V gene encodes CDR1 MNHNS and CDR2 SASEGT.

This clone was counted ten times or more. The chain joins TRBV5-4 to TRBJ1-6, with no clear D. The germline V gene encodes CDR1 SGHNT and CDR2 YYREEE (reference sequence). The V end lost 5 bases, the J end lost 7 bases, and 13 bases lay between the germline ends. The CDR3 consists of 14 residues. The CDR3: CASSFGQSNSPLHF. The CDR3 bases are TGTGCCAGCAGTTTTGGGCAGTCGAATTCACCCCTCCACTTT.

The genes are TRBV9 and TRBJ2-3; D not certain. The length of the CDR3 is 14 residues. The V gene lost 0 bases and the J gene lost 0 bases, with 5 bases spanning the gap. Germline V gene lookup returns CDR1 SGDLS and CDR2 YYNGEE. CDR3 nucleotide sequence: TGTGCCAGCAGCGTAGCGCGGAGCACAGATACGCAGTATTTT. Its protein product is CASSVARSTDTQYF.

This clone has at least ten counts. The chain uses TRBV20-1 and TRBJ2-1; the D call may be TRBD1 or TRBD2 (6 bases each). The length of the CDR3 is 12 residues. Trimming took off 2 bases at V and 7 bases at J, with 9 bases between the two ends. Germline V gene lookup returns CDR1 DFQATT and CDR2 SNEGSKA (reference sequence). CDR3 residues: CSARRGANEQFF. The CDR3 bases are TGCAGTGCTAGAAGGGGGGCGAATGAGCAGTTCTTC.

The chain uses TRBV6-2 or TRBV6-3 and TRBJ1-1; perhaps TRBD1 as D (5 bases). CDR1 is MNHEY, CDR2 SVGEGT, per germline. This CDR3 comprises 14 residues. V shed 1 base and J shed 1 base, with 7 bases lying between them. The CDR3 protein is CASSYLGQNTEAFF. Written as DNA, the CDR3 is TGTGCCAGCAGTTACTTGGGGCAGAACACTGAAGCTTTCTTT.

This clone was found a few times. The chain has TRBV6-5 and TRBJ2-7, with D uncertain. Per germline, CDR1 MNHEY and CDR2 SVGAGI. The V and J ends lost 4 bases and 2 bases respectively, with 15 bases between them. This CDR3 is 15 amino acids long. The CDR3 nucleotides read TGTGCCAGCAGTTCGTTTTCCTCCGACCCCTACGAGCAGTACTTC. This translates into CASSSFSSDPYEQYF.

The sample holds many counts of this clone. The chain combines TRBV2 with TRBJ2-1, with 9 bases matching TRBD2. Germline CDR1 and CDR2: SNHLY and FYNNEI. The CDR3 has 16 amino acids. V was pared by 6 bases and J by 4 bases, with 10 bases of the junction left unmatched. CDR3 coding DNA: TGTGCCAGCAGGACCCCTAGCGGGAACTCATACAATGAGCAGTTCTTC. It translates to CASRTPSGNSYNEQFF. Using reference TRBV2 and TRBJ2-1 for the parts outside the CDR3, the full variable domain is EPEVTQTPSHQVTQMGQEVILRCVPISNHLYFYWYRQILGQKVEFLVSFYNNEISEKSEIFDDQFSVERPDGSNFTLKIRSTKLEDSAMYFCASRTPSGNSYNEQFFGPGTRLTVL.

Regarding this clone: Being one base from a much bigger clone, this may be a read error. This chain links TRBV13 with TRBJ2-1, with D maybe TRBD2 (5 bases). The CDR3 covers 16 residues. V gave up 5 bases and J gave up 7 bases, with 21 bases separating them. From germline, CDR1 is PRHDT and CDR2 FYEKMQ (reference sequence). CDR3 DNA sequence: TGTGCCAGCAGCCCCTCGGCGCGAGGGCCGAGGAATGAGCAGTTCTTC. This codes for CASSPSARGPRNEQFF.

The chain combines TRBV20-1 with TRBJ2-3; 8 nucleotides match TRBD2. Germline CDR1 reads DFQATT; CDR2 reads SNEGSKA (reference sequence). Trimming cost V 5 bases and J 5 bases; bases outside gene matches: 9. CDR3 length: 14 residues. The CDR3, as DNA: TGCAGTGCTGGACTAGCTTGGGGAGTAGATACGCAGTATTTT. Encoded protein: CSAGLAWGVDTQYF.

The table lists this clone with many counts. The chain employs TRBV5-6 and TRBJ1-6; D remains unclear. Germline CDR1 is SGHDT and CDR2 is YYEEEE. Trimming cost V 3 bases and J 6 bases, with 1 base left between them. This CDR3 is built from 11 residues. This CDR3 reads CASSSNSPLHF. The CDR3 DNA sequence: TGTGCCAGCAGCTCTAATTCACCCCTCCACTTT.

This clone turned up a few times. V usage is TRBV30 and J usage is TRBJ1-2; D may be TRBD1 (5 bases). Germline loops: CDR1 GTSNPN, CDR2 SVGIG (reference sequence). The CDR3 consists of 12 residues. Trimming removed 5 bases at V and 8 bases at J, with 15 bases between. CDR3: CAWSPKGRGYTF. In DNA, the CDR3 is TGTGCCTGGTCCCCCAAGGGGAGAGGCTACACCTTC.

This clone was detected ten times or more. V gene TRBV2 combines with J gene TRBJ1-1; a possible D gene is TRBD1 (6 bases). Per germline, CDR1 SNHLY and CDR2 FYNNEI. The CDR3 length is 15 residues. V dropped 0 bases and J dropped 4 bases, with 12 bases sitting between them. CDR3 nucleotide sequence: TGTGCCAGCAGTGAAGCTACAGGGACGAGCACTGAAGCTTTCTTT. Its protein is CASSEATGTSTEAFF.

This clone was counted many times. The chain is built from TRBV7-9 and TRBJ2-7, with 16 bases lining up with TRBD2. J was trimmed by 2 bases and V by 4 bases; bases with no gene match: 2. This CDR3 comprises 16 residues. Per germline, CDR1 SEHNR and CDR2 FQNEAQ (reference sequence). The CDR3 region has the DNA TGTGCCAGCAGCTACGGGACTAGCGGGGGGGCCTACGAGCAGTACTTC. This encodes CASSYGTSGGAYEQYF.

In this sample, this clone turned up many times. V usage is TRBV11-2 and J usage is TRBJ2-7; 10 bases match TRBD2. Germline loops: CDR1 SGHAT, CDR2 FQNNGV. Trimming cost V 5 bases and J 2 bases; bases outside gene matches: 18. The CDR3 runs to 19 residues. CDR3 protein: CASSANIGSSGGKTYEQYF. The CDR3 nucleotides read TGTGCCAGCAGCGCCAACATAGGGTCTAGCGGGGGCAAAACCTACGAGCAGTACTTC.

Concerning this clone itself: This may be a read error, as it is one base from a much larger clone. The rearrangement uses TRBV4-1 and TRBJ2-1; tentative D call: TRBD1 (5 bases). CDR3 size: 12 residues. Germline V gene sequence: CDR1 MGHRA, CDR2 YSYEKL. The CDR3 DNA follows: TGCGCCAGCATCCAAGGGGTGGCTGAGCAGTTCTTC. It specifies CASIQGVAEQFF.

This clone was observed a handful of times. J is TRBJ2-5 and V is TRBV14; D is possibly TRBD2 (6 bases). The V and J ends lost 6 bases and 7 bases respectively, with 21 bases between them. This CDR3 is built from 15 residues. Germline assignment: CDR1 SGHDN and CDR2 FVKESK. The CDR3 sequence: CASSQRAQGAGTQYF. The CDR3 DNA is TGTGCCAGCAGTCAACGTGCCCAGGGAGCGGGGACCCAGTACTTC. The full variable domain, with the rest looked up from reference TRBV14 and TRBJ2-5, is EAGVTQFPSHSVIEKGQTVTLRCDPISGHDNLYWYRRVMGKEIKFLLHFVKESKQDESGMPNNRFLAERTGGTYSTLKVQPAELEDSGVYFCASSQRAQGAGTQYFGPGTRLLVL.

The CDR3 DNA sequence: TGTGCCAGCAGTTTGACGCAGGGGGGCGGCACTGAAGCTTTCTTT. Its protein is CASSLTQGGGTEAFF. The rearrangement links TRBV27 to TRBJ1-1; 7 nucleotides line up with TRBD1. The CDR3 is made up of 15 amino acids. Trimming took 3 bases from V and 4 from J; bases not matched to a gene: 8. Germline CDR1 MNHEY, CDR2 SMNVEV (reference sequence).

CDR3 DNA: TGTGCCAGCAGTTACACACCGGGACAGCCTAACTATGGCTACACCTTC. Its protein is CASSYTPGQPNYGYTF. This chain connects TRBV6-6 to TRBJ1-2; 7 bases are shared with TRBD1. V trimming: 2 bases; J trimming: 0 bases; junction bases outside the gene matches: 6. The CDR3 contains 16 residues. In germline, CDR1 is MNHNY, CDR2 SVGAGI (reference sequence).

As regards this clone: Since a much larger clone is just one base distant, this may be a read error. The chain recombines TRBV7-9 with TRBJ2-5; possibly TRBD2 for D (6 bases). The CDR3 consists of 14 residues. Germline CDR1 SEHNR, CDR2 FQNEAQ (reference sequence). As DNA, the CDR3 is TGTGCCATCAGCCCGGTCTGGAGGGGAGAGACCCAGTACTTC. Translating gives CAISPVWRGETQYF.

This clone was detected only a few times. The chain couples TRBV28 to TRBJ1-1, with 12 positions matching TRBD1. The CDR3 consists of 14 residues. Germline V lookup: CDR1 MDHEN, CDR2 SYDVKM. The V gene end was trimmed by 6 bases and the J gene end by 5 bases; junction bases not matched to a gene: 4. CDR3 bases: TGTGCCAGCAGCAAGGGACAGGGGGCGACTGAAGCTTTCTTT. It encodes CASSKGQGATEAFF.

This clone is medium-sized. The J gene is TRBJ2-7, the V gene TRBV12-3 or TRBV12-4; 7 bases are shared with TRBD1. J was trimmed by 5 bases and V by 6 bases; bases with no gene match: 7. The CDR3 is made up of 13 amino acids. This CDR3 is CASSSTGNDEQYF. The CDR3 DNA reads TGTGCCAGCAGCTCGACAGGGAACGACGAGCAGTACTTC.

This clone was recorded many times. The gene calls are TRBV19 and TRBJ2-2; D call uncertain. Trimming cost V 4 bases and J 1 base, with 7 bases left between them. Germline CDR1 is LNHDA and CDR2 is SQIVND (reference sequence). The CDR3 runs to 14 residues. The CDR3 here is CASSTDLNTGELFF. The CDR3 DNA sequence: TGTGCCAGTAGTACGGACCTGAACACCGGGGAGCTGTTTTTT. The full variable domain, with the rest looked up from reference TRBV19 and TRBJ2-2, is DGGITQSPKYLFRKEGQNVTLSCEQNLNHDAMYWYRQDPGQGLRLIYYSQIVNDFQKGDIAEGYSVSREKKESFPLTVTSAQKNPTAFYLCASSTDLNTGELFFGEGSRLTVL.

Many counts were recorded for this clone. The rearrangement joins TRBV5-4 to TRBJ1-4, with TRBD1 matching 9 bases. The V gene's germline CDR1 is SGHNT and CDR2 YYREEE (reference sequence). With V trimmed by 4 bases and J by 10 bases, 17 bases remained unmatched. There are 17 residues in the CDR3. The CDR3 nucleotides read TGTGCCAGCAGCGAGTTCGGGACAGGGTTTTCGTCTGGAAAACTGTTTTTT. Translating gives CASSEFGTGFSSGKLFF.